The present entry profiles one T cell receptor (beta chain) with its context. Trimming took 4 bases from V and 4 from J; bases not matched to a gene: 4. The CDR3 sequence is 14 residues long. From germline, CDR1 is SGHRS and CDR2 YFSETQ. The record originates from a study of blood T cells in healthy people across ages. A J-beta primer mix and a sample-barcoded 5' primer were used in a second PCR of about 7 to 11 cycles. Using its own MiXCR run on the 5' RACE reads, TCRdb lists one record per CDR3 protein. The data hold approximately 800,000 distinct CDR3 sequences, with 55% to 65% observed a single time.

This clonotype originated in a man under 40 in good health. Sequencing was carried out using blood. This chain connects TRBV5-1 to TRBJ2-3; TRBD2 aligns across 9 bases. DNA of the CDR3: TGCGCCAGCAGCATTGGACTAGCGCCAGATACGCAGTATTTT. Translation gives CASSIGLAPDTQYF.